This TCR beta chain was sequenced during a study of T-cell reconstitution after alpha-beta-depleted transplantation in children. This clonotype was observed a handful of times. The CDR3 spans 12 residues. Trimming shortened V by 3 bases and J by 7 bases, and 6 bases separated the two germline ends. Preparation of the TCRbeta library was carried out with unique molecular identifiers. In TCRdb, the PCR reads were re-called with MiXCR into one record per CDR3 protein. The sample holds fewer than 400,000 distinct CDR3 sequences; just over 20% are singletons and the top ten take 3.8%. The source of this sequence is a human donor who donated a stem cell graft to a child with acute myeloid leukemia. The source material was PBMCs from the stem cell graft donor, sampled from the stem cell graft. The chain couples TRBV12-3 or TRBV12-4 to TRBJ2-2; no clear D gene. CDR3 bases: TGTGCCAGCAGTTTGGATGTCGGGGAGCTGTTTTTT. Amino acid sequence: CASSLDVGELFF.